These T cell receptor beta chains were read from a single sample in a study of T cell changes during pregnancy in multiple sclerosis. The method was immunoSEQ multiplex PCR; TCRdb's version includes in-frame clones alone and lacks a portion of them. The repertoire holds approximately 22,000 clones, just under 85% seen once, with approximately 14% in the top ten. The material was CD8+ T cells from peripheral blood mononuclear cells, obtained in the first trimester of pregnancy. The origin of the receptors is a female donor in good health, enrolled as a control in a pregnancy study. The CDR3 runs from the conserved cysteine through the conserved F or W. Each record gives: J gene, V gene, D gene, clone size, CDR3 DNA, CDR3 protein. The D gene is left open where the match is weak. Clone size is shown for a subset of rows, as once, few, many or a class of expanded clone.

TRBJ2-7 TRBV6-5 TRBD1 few TGTGCCAGCAGCTCACAACAGGGGCCGGTCTACGAGCAGTACTTC CASSSQQGPVYEQYF
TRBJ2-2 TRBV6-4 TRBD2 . TGTGCCAGCAGTGACGCGGGGGGGAACACCGGGGAGCTGTTTTTT CASSDAGGNTGELFF
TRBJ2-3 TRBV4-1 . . TGCGCCAGCAGCCAAGATCGGGACTCCTCAGATACGCAGTATTTT CASSQDRDSSDTQYF
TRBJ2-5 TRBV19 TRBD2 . TGTGCCAGTAGCCCTCCCGGACTAGGAGGAAAAGAGACCCAGTACTTC CASSPPGLGGKETQYF
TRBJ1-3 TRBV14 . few TGTGCCAGCAGCCAACCGGGTGGCTCTGGAAACACCATATATTTT CASSQPGGSGNTIYF
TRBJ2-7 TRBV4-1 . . TGCGCCAGCAGCCATCCCAGCGGCTACGAGCAGTACTTC CASSHPSGYEQYF
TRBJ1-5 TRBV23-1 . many TGCGCCAGCAGTCGGCGTGGGAGAAATCAGCCCCAGCATTTT CASSRRGRNQPQHF
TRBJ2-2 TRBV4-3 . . TGCGCCAGCAGCCAAGTTGCGGGGAGGAACACCGGGGAGCTGTTTTTT CASSQVAGRNTGELFF
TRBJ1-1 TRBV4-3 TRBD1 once TGCGCCAGCAGCCAAGATCGGGGACAGGGGGGCACTGAAGCTTTCTTT CASSQDRGQGGTEAFF
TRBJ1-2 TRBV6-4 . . TGTGCCAGCAGTGACTCTTCGGAGTCAGGGTATGGCTACACCTTC CASSDSSESGYGYTF
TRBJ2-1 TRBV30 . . TGTGCCTGGAGTGTAGGAGGGTACAATGAGCAGTTCTTC CAWSVGGYNEQFF
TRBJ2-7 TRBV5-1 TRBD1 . TGCGCCAGCAGCTGGGGGACAGGGGGCTCCACCCTTACCTACGAGCAGTACTTC CASSWGTGGSTLTYEQYF
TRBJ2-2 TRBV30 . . TGTGCCTGGGGAGTCCCCTTCAGGGGCGGGGAGCTGTTTTTT CAWGVPFRGGELFF
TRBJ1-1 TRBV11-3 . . TGTGCCAGCAGCTTAGCAGGGCTCCTGAACACTGAAGCTTTCTTT CASSLAGLLNTEAFF
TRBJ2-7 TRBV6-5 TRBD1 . TGTGCCAGCAGTTACTCCAGGACAGGGCTTTCCTACGAGCAGTACTTC CASSYSRTGLSYEQYF
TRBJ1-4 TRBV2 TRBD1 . TGTGCCAGCAGTGTCGGACAGGGTGTTGGTAATGAAAAACTGTTTTTT CASSVGQGVGNEKLFF
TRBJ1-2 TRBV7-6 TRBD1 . TGTGCCAGCAGCTCCCAGGACAGGCCTACCTATGGCTACACCTTC CASSSQDRPTYGYTF
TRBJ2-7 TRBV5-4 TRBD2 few TGTGCCAGCAGCCGCCCCCTAGCGGGGGCCAACTACGAGCAGTACTTC CASSRPLAGANYEQYF
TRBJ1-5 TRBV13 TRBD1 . TGTGCCAGCAGCAGTGGGACAGGGGGCTTATGGGGACAGCCCCAGCATTTT CASSSGTGGLWGQPQHF
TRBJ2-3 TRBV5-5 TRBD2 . TGTGCCAGCAGCCCGGGACTAGCGGGAGGATTAGATACGCAGTATTTT CASSPGLAGGLDTQYF
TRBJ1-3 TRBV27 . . TGTGCCAGCAGTAGTACAGGGATGGCTGGAAACACCATATATTTT CASSSTGMAGNTIYF
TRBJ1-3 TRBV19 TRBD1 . TGTGCCAGTAGGAGAACAGGGGGCATACACACCATATATTTT CASRRTGGIHTIYF
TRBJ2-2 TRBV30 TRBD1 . TGTGCCTGCGACAGGGGGGTTCGGGGGGAGCTGTTTTTT CACDRGVRGELFF
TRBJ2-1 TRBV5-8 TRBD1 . TGTGCCAGCAGCTGGGCCCCGGGGACAGGGCGGATCAATGAGCAGTTCTTC CASSWAPGTGRINEQFF
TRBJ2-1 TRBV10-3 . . TGTGCCATCAGGGAGGGACAGTGGGGTGACAATGAGCAGTTCTTC CAIREGQWGDNEQFF
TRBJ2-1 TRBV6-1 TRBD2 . TGTGCCAGCAACGGACTAGCTAGTAATGAGCAGTTCTTC CASNGLASNEQFF
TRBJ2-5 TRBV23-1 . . TGCGCCAGCAGTCAATCACGCCAGGGAAAAGAGACCCAGTACTTC CASSQSRQGKETQYF
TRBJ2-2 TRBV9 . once TGTGCCAGCAGACATCAGGAGAACACCGGGGAGCTGTTTTTT CASRHQENTGELFF
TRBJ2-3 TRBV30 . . TGTGCCTGGAGTATTGGGGCGGTAGGCACAGATACGCAGTATTTT CAWSIGAVGTDTQYF
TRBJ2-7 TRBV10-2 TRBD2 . TGCGCCAGCAGTGAGTCGGGCCTAGCGGGCTACGAGCAGTACTTC CASSESGLAGYEQYF
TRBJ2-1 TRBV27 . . TGTGCCAGCAGTTTAGGTAGGAGGGGCAATGAGCAGTTCTTC CASSLGRRGNEQFF
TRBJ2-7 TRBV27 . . TGTGCCAGCAGTAACAGGCCCAACGAGCAGTACTTC CASSNRPNEQYF
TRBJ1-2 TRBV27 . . TGTGCCAGTGCAGGGCCTAAAGGCTACACCTTC CASAGPKGYTF
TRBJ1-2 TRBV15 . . TGTGCCACCAGCAGACTTACAGGTTACTATGGCTACACCTTC CATSRLTGYYGYTF
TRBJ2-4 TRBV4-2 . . TGTGCCAGCAGCCAAGATCGTTTGTCAAGCGGATCAAAAAACATTCAGTACTTC CASSQDRLSSGSKNIQYF
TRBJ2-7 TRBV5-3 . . TGTGCCAGCAGCTTAGGCAGGGCCTACGAGCAGTACTTC CASSLGRAYEQYF
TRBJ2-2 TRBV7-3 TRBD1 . TGTGCCAGCAGCTCCACAGGGGGCTCGAACACCGGGGAGCTGTTTTTT CASSSTGGSNTGELFF
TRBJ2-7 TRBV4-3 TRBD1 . TGCGCCAGCAGTTACCAAACCCTGGGACAGGGATCCTACGAGCAGTACTTC CASSYQTLGQGSYEQYF
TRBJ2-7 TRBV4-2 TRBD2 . TGTGCCAGCAGCCAAGATCCGGGGGGTGTCAACGAGCAGTACTTC CASSQDPGGVNEQYF
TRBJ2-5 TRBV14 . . TGTGCCAGCAGCCAGGGAGCCGGGGCTAGGGAGGCCCAGTACTTC CASSQGAGAREAQYF
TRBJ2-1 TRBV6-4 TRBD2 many TGTGCCAGCAGTCCCCACGGGGGGGATTACAATGAGCAGTTCTTC CASSPHGGDYNEQFF
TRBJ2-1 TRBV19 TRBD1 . TGTGCCAGTAGTCCCTTAAGGGACAGAGTCTACAATGAGCAGTTCTTC CASSPLRDRVYNEQFF
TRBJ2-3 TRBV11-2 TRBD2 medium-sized TGTGCCAGCAGCCCTAGGCCTAGCGGGAGCACAGATACGCAGTATTTT CASSPRPSGSTDTQYF
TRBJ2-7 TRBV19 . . TGTGCCAGTAGTATAGGAGGGAACGAGCAGTACTTC CASSIGGNEQYF
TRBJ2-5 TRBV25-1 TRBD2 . TGTGCCAGCAGTGATACACGGGAGGTACGGAGGTACCAAGAGACCCAGTACTTC CASSDTREVRRYQETQYF
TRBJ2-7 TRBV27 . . TGTGCCAGCAGTTACAGGAGCTCCTACGAGCAGTACTTC CASSYRSSYEQYF
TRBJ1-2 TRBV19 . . TGTGCCTGTGGTCGACGGGGAGAGGATGGCTACACCTTC CACGRRGEDGYTF
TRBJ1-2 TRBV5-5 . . TGTGCCAGCAGGAATACATTGGACAGAGTCTATGGCTACACCTTC CASRNTLDRVYGYTF
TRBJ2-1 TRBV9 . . TGTGCCAGCAGCGTAGAGGGGCCCCGCGTCAATGAGCAGTTCTTC CASSVEGPRVNEQFF
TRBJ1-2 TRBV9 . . TGTGCCAGCAGCATAAGGGGGGGGAACTATGGCTACACCTTC CASSIRGGNYGYTF
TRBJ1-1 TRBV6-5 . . TGTGCCAGCAGTAGCGGGGTCAGTGCTGAAGCTTTCTTT CASSSGVSAEAFF
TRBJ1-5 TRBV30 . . TGTGCCTGGAGTGGAGGCCGGGGGGGTCAGCCCCAGCATTTT CAWSGGRGGQPQHF